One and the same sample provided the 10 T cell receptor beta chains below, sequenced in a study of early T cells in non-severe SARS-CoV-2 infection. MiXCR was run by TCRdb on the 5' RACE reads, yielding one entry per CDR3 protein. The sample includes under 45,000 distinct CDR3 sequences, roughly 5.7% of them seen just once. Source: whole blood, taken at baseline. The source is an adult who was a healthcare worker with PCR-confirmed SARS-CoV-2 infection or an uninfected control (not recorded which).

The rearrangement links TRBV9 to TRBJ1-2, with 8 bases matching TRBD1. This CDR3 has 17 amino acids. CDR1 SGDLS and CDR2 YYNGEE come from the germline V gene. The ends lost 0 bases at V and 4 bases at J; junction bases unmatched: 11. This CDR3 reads CASSVGWGGDRSYGYTF. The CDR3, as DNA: TGTGCCAGCAGCGTAGGTTGGGGTGGGGACAGGAGCTATGGCTACACCTTC.

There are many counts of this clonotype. The CDR3: CASSQESGRGRVPRNSPLHF. The DNA for the CDR3 is TGCGCCAGCAGCCAAGAATCGGGCAGGGGGCGCGTCCCACGTAATTCACCCCTCCACTTT. The chain carries TRBV4-1 and TRBJ1-6; 8 bases are shared with TRBD1. The CDR3 runs to 20 residues. Trimming at V came to 0 bases and at J to 6 bases, leaving 16 bases not matched to a gene. Germline V gene sequence: CDR1 MGHRA, CDR2 YSYEKL.

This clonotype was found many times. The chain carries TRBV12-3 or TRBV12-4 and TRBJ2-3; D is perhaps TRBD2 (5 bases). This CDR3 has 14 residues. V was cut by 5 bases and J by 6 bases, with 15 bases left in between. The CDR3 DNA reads TGTGCCAGCAGTCCCGCGCTAGCACGCGATACGCAGTATTTT. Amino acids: CASSPALARDTQYF.

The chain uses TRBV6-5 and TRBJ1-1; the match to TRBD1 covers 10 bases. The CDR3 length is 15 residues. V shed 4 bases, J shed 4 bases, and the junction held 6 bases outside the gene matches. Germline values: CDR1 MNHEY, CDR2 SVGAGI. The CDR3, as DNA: TGTGCCAGCAGTTTGACAGGGGGCGCTTCCACTGAAGCTTTCTTT. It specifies CASSLTGGASTEAFF.

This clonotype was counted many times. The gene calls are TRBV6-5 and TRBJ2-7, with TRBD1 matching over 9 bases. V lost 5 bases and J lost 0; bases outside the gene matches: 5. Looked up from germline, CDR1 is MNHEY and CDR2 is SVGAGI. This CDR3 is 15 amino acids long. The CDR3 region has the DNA TGTGCCAGCAGTCGGGACAGGGCTAGCTCCTACGAGCAGTACTTC. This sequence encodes CASSRDRASSYEQYF.

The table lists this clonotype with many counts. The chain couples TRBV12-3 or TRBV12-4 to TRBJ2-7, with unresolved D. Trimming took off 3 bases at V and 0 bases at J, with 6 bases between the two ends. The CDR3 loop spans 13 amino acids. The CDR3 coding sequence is TGTGCCAGCAGTTTTGGGGTCTCCTACGAGCAGTACGTC. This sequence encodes CASSFGVSYEQYV.

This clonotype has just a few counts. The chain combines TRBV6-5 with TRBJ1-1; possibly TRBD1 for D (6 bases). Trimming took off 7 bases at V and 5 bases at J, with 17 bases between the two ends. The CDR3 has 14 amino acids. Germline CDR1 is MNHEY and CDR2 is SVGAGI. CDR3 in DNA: TGTGCCAGCACCCCGGGGCGCCAGGGGACTGAAGCTTTCTTT. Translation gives CASTPGRQGTEAFF.

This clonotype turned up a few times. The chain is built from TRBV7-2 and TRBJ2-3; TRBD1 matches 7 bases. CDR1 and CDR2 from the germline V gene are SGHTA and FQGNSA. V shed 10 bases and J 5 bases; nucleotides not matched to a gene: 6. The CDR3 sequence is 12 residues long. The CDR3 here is CAIYTGVDTQYF. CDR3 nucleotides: TGTGCCATATATACAGGGGTAGATACGCAGTATTTT. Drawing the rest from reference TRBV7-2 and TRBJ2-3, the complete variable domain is GAGVSQSPSNKVTEKGKDVELRCDPISGHTALYWYRQSLGQGLEFLIYFQGNSAPDKSGLPSDRFSAERTGGSVSTLTIQRTQQEDSAVYLCAIYTGVDTQYFGPGTRLTVL.

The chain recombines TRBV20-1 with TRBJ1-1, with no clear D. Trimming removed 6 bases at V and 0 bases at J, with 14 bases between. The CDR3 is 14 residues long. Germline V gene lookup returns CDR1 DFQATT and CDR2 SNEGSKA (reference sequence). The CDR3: CSAARGPLNTEAFF. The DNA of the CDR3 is TGCAGTGCCGCCCGCGGACCCCTGAACACTGAAGCTTTCTTT.

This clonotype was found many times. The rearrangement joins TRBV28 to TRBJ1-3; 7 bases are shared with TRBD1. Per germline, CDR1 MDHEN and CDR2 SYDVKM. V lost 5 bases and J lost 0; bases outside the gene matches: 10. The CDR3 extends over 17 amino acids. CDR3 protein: CASSPPQGGNSGNTIYF. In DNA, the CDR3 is TGTGCCAGCAGTCCCCCCCAGGGGGGTAACTCTGGAAACACCATATATTTT.